The clone carrying this TCR beta chain was observed a few times. Its antigen is undetermined. TCRdb reanalysed the 5' RACE reads using MiXCR and keeps one entry per CDR3 protein. The profile shows about 110,000 distinct CDR3 sequences, about a sixth of them singletons. This entry comes from a study of T-cell memory formation after mild COVID-19. Study context: Largely, TCR clusters stayed within a single donor.

Study-wide results and caveats: Pre-infection memory carried some responding clones, suggesting that cross-reactive memory joined. The study found contracting CD4+ clones mainly in CM and EM and contracting CD8+ clones in EMRA. Clones that contracted from day 15 to 85 were balanced CD4/CD8, while later expanders leaned CD4+.

Germline CDR1 KGHSH, CDR2 LQKENI. The CDR3 spans 16 residues. V lost 0 bases, J lost 2 bases, and 2 bases stayed unmatched. V usage is TRBV18 and J usage is TRBJ2-1, with 9 bases matching TRBD1. Input material: PBMCs or a T cell subset sorted from them (not recorded which). The sequence was obtained from an adult woman who had mild COVID-19 (a few samples of this study predate the infection). Cell type and time point are not known. CDR3 sequence reads: CASSPPRTGAYNEQFF. As DNA, the CDR3 is TGTGCCAGCTCACCACCGAGGACAGGGGCCTACAATGAGCAGTTCTTC.